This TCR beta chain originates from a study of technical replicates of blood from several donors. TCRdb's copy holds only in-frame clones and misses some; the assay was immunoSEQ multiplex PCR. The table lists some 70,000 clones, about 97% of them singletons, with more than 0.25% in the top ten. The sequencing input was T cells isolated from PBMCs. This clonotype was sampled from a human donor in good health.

The CDR3 DNA sequence: TGTGCCAGCACGTACGATGGGGGCTATCAGCCCCAGCATTTT. Translation gives CASTYDGGYQPQHF. The chain joins TRBV2 to TRBJ1-5, with D possibly matching TRBD1 (6 bases). V was cut by 7 bases and J by 5 bases, with 15 bases left in between. Per the germline V gene, CDR1 is SNHLY and CDR2 is FYNNEI. The CDR3 totals 14 residues.